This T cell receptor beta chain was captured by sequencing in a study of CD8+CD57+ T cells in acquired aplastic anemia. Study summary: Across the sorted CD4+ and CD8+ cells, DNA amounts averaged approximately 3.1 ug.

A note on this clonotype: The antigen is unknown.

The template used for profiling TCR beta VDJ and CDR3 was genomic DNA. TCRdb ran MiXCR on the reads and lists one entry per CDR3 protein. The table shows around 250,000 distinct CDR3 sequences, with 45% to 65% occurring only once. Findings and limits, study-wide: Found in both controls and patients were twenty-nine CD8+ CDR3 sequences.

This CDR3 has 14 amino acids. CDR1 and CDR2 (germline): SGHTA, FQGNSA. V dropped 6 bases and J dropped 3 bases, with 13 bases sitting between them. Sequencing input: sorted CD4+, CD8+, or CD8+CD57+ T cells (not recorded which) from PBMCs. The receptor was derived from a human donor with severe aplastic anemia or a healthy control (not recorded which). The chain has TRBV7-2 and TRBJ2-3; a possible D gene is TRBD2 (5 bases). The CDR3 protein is CASSGLYGTDTQYF. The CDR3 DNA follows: TGTGCCAGCAGTGGACTGTATGGGACAGATACGCAGTATTTT.